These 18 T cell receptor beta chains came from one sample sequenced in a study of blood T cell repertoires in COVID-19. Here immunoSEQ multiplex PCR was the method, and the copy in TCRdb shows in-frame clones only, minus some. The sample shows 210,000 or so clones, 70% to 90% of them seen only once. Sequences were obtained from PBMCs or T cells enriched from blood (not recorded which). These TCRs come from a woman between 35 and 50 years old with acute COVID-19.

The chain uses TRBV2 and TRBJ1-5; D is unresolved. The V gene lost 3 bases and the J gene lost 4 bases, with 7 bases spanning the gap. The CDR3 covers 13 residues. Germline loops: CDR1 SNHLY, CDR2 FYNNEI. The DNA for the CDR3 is TGTGCCAGCAGTGACGGAGGGAATCAGCCCCAGCATTTT. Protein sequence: CASSDGGNQPQHF.

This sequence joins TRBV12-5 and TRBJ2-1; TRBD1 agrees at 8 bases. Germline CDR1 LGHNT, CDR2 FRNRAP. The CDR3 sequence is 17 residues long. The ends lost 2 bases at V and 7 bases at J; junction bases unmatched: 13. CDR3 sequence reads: CASGLKLTGVRENEQFF. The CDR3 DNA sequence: TGTGCTAGTGGTTTGAAGCTGACAGGGGTGAGAGAGAATGAGCAGTTCTTC.

CDR3: CASSSRTSGGALSYNEQFF. CDR3 DNA sequence: TGTGCCAGCAGTTCCCGGACTAGCGGGGGGGCCTTATCCTACAATGAGCAGTTCTTC. The chain links TRBV6-2 or TRBV6-3 to TRBJ2-1; 15 positions match TRBD2. Germline trimming cut 4 bases from V and 1 base from J; bases unmatched to any gene: 8. The germline V gene encodes CDR1 MNHEY and CDR2 SVGEGT. The CDR3 totals 19 residues.

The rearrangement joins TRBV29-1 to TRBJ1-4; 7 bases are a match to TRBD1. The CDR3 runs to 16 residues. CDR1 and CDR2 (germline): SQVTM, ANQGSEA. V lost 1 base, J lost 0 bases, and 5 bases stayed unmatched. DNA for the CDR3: TGCAGCGTTGAAGCCCAGGGGGATGCAACTAATGAAAAACTGTTTTTT. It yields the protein CSVEAQGDATNEKLFF.

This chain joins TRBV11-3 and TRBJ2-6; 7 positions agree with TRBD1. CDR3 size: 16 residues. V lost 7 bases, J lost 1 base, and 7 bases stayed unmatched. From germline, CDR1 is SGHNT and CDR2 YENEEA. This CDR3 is CASTPGGSSGANVLTF. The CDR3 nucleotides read TGTGCCAGCACCCCAGGGGGTTCATCTGGGGCCAACGTCCTGACTTTC.

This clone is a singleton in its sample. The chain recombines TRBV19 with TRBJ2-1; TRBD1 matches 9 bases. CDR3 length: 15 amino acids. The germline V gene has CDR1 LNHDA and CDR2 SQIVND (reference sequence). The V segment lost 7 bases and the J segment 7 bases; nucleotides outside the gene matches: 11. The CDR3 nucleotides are TGTGCCAGTACAATAGGGGGACAGGGACGGAATGAGCAGTTCTTC. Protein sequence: CASTIGGQGRNEQFF.

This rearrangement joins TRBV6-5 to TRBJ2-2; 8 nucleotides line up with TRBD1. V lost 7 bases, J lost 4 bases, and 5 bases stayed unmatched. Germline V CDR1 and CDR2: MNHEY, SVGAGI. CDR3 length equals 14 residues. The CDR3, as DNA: TGTGCCAGCATCCTGACAGGGGTCACCGGGGAGCTGTTTTTT. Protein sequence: CASILTGVTGELFF.

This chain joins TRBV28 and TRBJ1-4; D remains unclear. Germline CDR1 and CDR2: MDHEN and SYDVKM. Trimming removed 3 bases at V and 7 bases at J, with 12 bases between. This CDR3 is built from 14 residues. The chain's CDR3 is CASSLAFRVEKLFF. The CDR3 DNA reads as TGTGCCAGCAGTTTGGCGTTCCGGGTTGAAAAACTGTTTTTT.

CDR3 DNA: TGTGCCAGTAGTAGCGGGAGTACGAATGAGCAGTTCTTC. It yields the protein CASSSGSTNEQFF. The chain couples TRBV19 to TRBJ2-1; 7 bases line up with TRBD2. This CDR3 comprises 13 residues. Germline CDR1 and CDR2: LNHDA and SQIVND (reference sequence). V dropped 4 bases and J dropped 7; count of bases not matched to a gene: 4.

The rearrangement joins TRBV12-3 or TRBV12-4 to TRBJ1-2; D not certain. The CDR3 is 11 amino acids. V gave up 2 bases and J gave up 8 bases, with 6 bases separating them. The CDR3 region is CASSLRGGYTF. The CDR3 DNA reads TGTGCCAGCAGTTTACGAGGCGGCTACACCTTC.

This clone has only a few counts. Here the CDR3 DNA reads TGCGCCAGCTACTCTGGACAGGGGCGCGCTGGCTACACCTTC. Residues: CASYSGQGRAGYTF. This sequence joins TRBV5-1 and TRBJ1-2; 9 bases align to TRBD1. The V and J ends lost 7 bases and 7 bases, in that order; junction bases with no gene match: 11. Germline V gene sequence: CDR1 SGHRS, CDR2 YFSETQ. The CDR3 totals 14 residues.

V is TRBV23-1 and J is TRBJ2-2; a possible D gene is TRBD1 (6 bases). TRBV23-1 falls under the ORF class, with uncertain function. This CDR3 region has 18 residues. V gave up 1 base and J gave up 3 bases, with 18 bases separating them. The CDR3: CASSQLGRYTGYTGELFF. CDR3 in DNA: TGCGCCAGCAGTCAATTGGGTAGATACACAGGGTACACCGGGGAGCTGTTTTTT.

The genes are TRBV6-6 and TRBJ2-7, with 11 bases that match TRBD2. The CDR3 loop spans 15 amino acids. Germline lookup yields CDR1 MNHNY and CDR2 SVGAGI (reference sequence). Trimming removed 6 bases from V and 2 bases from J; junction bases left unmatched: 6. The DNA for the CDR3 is TGTGCCAGCAGACCTAGGACTAGCGGGCCCTACGAGCAGTACTTC. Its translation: CASRPRTSGPYEQYF.

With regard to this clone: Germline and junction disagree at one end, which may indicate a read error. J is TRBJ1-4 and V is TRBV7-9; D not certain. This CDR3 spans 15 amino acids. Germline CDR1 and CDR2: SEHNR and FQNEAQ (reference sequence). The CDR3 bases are TGTGCCAGCAGTTTAGAGCGGCCAAGTAATGAAAAACTGTTTTTT. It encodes CASSLERPSNEKLFF. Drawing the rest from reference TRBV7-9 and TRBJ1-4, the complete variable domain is DTGVSQNPRHKITKRGQNVTFRCDPISEHNRLYWYRQTLGQGPEFLTYFQNEAQLEKSRLLSDRFSAERPKGSFSTLEIQRTEQGDSAMYLCASSLERPSNEKLFFGSGTQLSVL.

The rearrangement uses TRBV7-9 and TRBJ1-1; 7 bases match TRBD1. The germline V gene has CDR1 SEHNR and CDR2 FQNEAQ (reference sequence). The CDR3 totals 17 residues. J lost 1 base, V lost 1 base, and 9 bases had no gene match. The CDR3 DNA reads TGTGCCAGCAGCTTAGGACAGGGAAGAGAACGGAACACTGAAGCTTTCTTT. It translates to CASSLGQGRERNTEAFF. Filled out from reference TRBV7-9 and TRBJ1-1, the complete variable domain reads DTGVSQNPRHKITKRGQNVTFRCDPISEHNRLYWYRQTLGQGPEFLTYFQNEAQLEKSRLLSDRFSAERPKGSFSTLEIQRTEQGDSAMYLCASSLGQGRERNTEAFFGQGTRLTVV.

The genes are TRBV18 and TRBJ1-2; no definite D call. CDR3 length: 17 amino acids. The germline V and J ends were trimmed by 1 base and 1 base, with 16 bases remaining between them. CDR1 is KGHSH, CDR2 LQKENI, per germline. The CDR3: CASSPQVARLGNYGYTF. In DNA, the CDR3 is TGTGCCAGCTCACCACAAGTAGCTCGACTCGGTAACTATGGCTACACCTTC.

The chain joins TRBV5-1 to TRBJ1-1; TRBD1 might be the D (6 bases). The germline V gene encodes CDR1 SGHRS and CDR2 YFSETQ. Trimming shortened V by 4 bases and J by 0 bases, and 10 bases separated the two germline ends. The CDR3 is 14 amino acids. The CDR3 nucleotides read TGCGCCAGCAGCAGGACAGTTTTGAACACTGAAGCTTTCTTT. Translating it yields CASSRTVLNTEAFF.

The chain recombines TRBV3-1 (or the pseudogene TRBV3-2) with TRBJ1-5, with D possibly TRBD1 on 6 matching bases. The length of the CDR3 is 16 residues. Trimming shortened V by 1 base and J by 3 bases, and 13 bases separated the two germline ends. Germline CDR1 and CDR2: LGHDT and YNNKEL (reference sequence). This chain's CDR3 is CASSQGGTLNNQPQHF. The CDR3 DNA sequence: TGTGCCAGCAGCCAAGGAGGGACACTAAACAATCAGCCCCAGCATTTT.